Below, 5 T cell receptor beta chains from the same sample are listed, as sequenced in a study of regulatory T cells in long-lasting Graves disease. Time point given: persistent/refractory GD, antithyroid drugs over 5 years with positive TRAb. Following extraction of RNA from PBMCs, that RNA was used to make the TCR library. With iRepertoire HTBI primers and Arm-PCR of CDR3 regions, TCR beta libraries were built. TCRdb re-called the multiplex PCR reads through MiXCR, storing one row per CDR3 protein. The profile covers roughly 500,000 distinct CDR3 sequences, with 20% to 25% appearing a single time and roughly 6.9% taken by the ten largest. Specimen: peripheral blood mononuclear cells (PBMCs), collected when the disease was refractory, from a patient treated with antithyroid drugs. The source of these receptors is a female donor with Graves disease.

This clonotype came up many times. The rearrangement joins TRBV7-8 to TRBJ2-5; D may match TRBD1 or TRBD2 (6 bases each). The CDR3 has 15 residues. CDR1 SGHVS and CDR2 FQNEAQ come from the germline V gene. V gave up 0 bases and J gave up 4 bases, with 12 bases separating them. The CDR3 DNA reads as TGTGCCAGCAGCTTAGCGCCCGGGGGCGGAGAGACCCAGTACTTC. It encodes CASSLAPGGGETQYF.

This clonotype was seen ten or more times. The CDR3 here is CAISEPGLAGAYEQYF. The CDR3 coding sequence is TGTGCCATCAGTGAGCCGGGACTAGCGGGAGCGTACGAGCAGTACTTC. V gene TRBV10-3 combines with J gene TRBJ2-7; 14 nucleotides match TRBD2. This CDR3 spans 16 amino acids. V lost 2 bases and J lost 4; bases outside the gene matches: 4. The germline CDR1 and CDR2 sequences are ENHRY and SYGVKD.

The table lists this clonotype with many counts. The V and J genes are TRBV6-1 and TRBJ2-7; D is perhaps TRBD2 (6 bases). V lost 4 bases, J lost 4 bases, and 14 bases lay in between. The CDR3 spans 14 residues. From germline, CDR1 is MNHNS and CDR2 SASEGT. CDR3 DNA sequence: TGTGCCAGCAGTGGCGCGGGGCTAGGTTACGAGCAGTACTTC. Its translation: CASSGAGLGYEQYF.

The CDR3 coding sequence is TGTGCCAGCAGGAGAACCTTCGGGACGGCCCAGTTAGGGGCCAACGTCCTGACTTTC. It yields the protein CASRRTFGTAQLGANVLTF. The chain has TRBV27 and TRBJ2-6, with D perhaps matching TRBD1 or TRBD2 (5 bases each). CDR1 and CDR2 from the germline V gene are MNHEY and SMNVEV (reference sequence). Trimming stripped 6 bases from V and 4 bases from J, with 25 bases between. The CDR3 has 19 residues.

This clonotype came up many times. The chain carries TRBV6-5 and TRBJ2-7; 9 nucleotides match TRBD1. In germline, CDR1 is MNHEY, CDR2 SVGAGI. This CDR3 region has 15 residues. V shed 4 bases, J shed 5 bases, and the junction held 9 bases outside the gene matches. The chain's CDR3 is CASSFTGTGYHEQYF. The CDR3 nucleotides are TGTGCCAGCAGTTTCACCGGGACAGGGTACCACGAGCAGTACTTC.